What follows are 3 T cell receptor beta chains derived from one specimen sequenced in a study of cytomegalovirus exposure and HLA in healthy donors. The PCR made use of 60 Vbeta and 13 Jbeta primers. Measured with immunoSEQ multiplex PCR; TCRdb has only the in-frame clones, and not every one. This table holds over 150,000 clones, 70% to 80% found once. The specimen was PBMCs. These receptors came from a woman under 40 in good health and CMV-seropositive.

CDR3 in DNA: TGTGCCTCTTCGCGGGTAGCGGGAGCCACCGGGGAGCTGTTTTTT. Translating it yields CASSRVAGATGELFF. The rearrangement uses TRBV6-4 and TRBJ2-2; 9 bases match TRBD2. Looked up from germline, CDR1 is MRHNA and CDR2 is SNTAGT. CDR3 size: 15 residues. V shed 11 bases and J 4 bases; nucleotides not matched to a gene: 11.

The CDR3 is CAGHNEQFF. For the CDR3, the DNA is TGCGCCGGCCACAATGAGCAGTTCTTC. This chain uses TRBV10-1 with TRBJ2-1; D remains unclear. This CDR3 spans 9 amino acids. V was cut by 11 bases and J by 5 bases, with 4 bases left in between. Germline CDR1 reads WNHNN; CDR2 reads SYGVQD (reference sequence).

This clone turned up a few times. This chain joins TRBV5-1 and TRBJ2-7; a possible D gene is TRBD1 (6 bases). CDR1 and CDR2 from the germline V gene are SGHRS and YFSETQ. Between the trimmed V and J ends, which lost 3 bases and 0 bases, there was a span of 16 bases. This CDR3 is built from 16 residues. The CDR3 is CASSSERQANSYEQYF. Here the CDR3 DNA reads TGCGCCAGCAGCTCGGAACGACAGGCAAACTCCTACGAGCAGTACTTC.